The entry below describes one T cell receptor (beta chain). The data are from a study of blood T cell repertoires in COVID-19. The overall study: Sites across the United States, Italy and Spain contributed samples from acute and convalescent COVID-19. From T cells, B-cell-depleted T cells, or PBMCs came the material, which was cDNA or gDNA.

TCRdb's table, derived via immunoSEQ multiplex PCR, lists solely in-frame clones and lacks some. The data hold around 140,000 clones, with around 84% observed a single time. Sequenced material: peripheral blood. This receptor was taken from a woman aged 80 or older with acute or convalescent COVID-19.

The CDR3 here is CASSTPGLNQPQHF. The CDR3 DNA follows: TGTGCCAGTAGTACGCCGGGACTGAATCAGCCCCAGCATTTT. The genes are TRBV19 and TRBJ1-5, with D perhaps matching TRBD1 (5 bases). The germline V gene encodes CDR1 LNHDA and CDR2 SQIVND (reference sequence). The CDR3 spans 14 residues. The V gene lost 4 bases and the J gene lost 4 bases, with 11 bases spanning the gap.